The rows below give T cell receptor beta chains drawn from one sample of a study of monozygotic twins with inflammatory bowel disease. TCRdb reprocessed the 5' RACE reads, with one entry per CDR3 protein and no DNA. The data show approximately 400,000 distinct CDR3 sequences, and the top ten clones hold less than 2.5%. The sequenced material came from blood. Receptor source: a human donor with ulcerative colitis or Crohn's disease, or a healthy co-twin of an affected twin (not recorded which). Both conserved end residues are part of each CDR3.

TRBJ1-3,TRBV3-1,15,CASSQRTVDGNTIYF
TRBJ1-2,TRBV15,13,CATSSGPNYGYTF
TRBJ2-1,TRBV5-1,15,CASSSGTGITDEQFF
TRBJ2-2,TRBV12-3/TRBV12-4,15,CASTQGTLNTGELFF
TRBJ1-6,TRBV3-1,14,CASSQERTGSPLHF
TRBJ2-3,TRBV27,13,CASSLSRADTQYF
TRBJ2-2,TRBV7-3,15,CASSQDKRGAGELFF
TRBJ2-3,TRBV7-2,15,CASSLGVLGTDTQYF
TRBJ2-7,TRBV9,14,CASSVGGATYEQYF
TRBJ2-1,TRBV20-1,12,CRGGSSERMQFF
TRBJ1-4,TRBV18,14,CASSPRGTNEKLFF
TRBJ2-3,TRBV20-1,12,CSSGGLTDTQYF
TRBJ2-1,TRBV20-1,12,CSAEEPKWAQFF
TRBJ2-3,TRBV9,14,CASSVARGSDTQYF
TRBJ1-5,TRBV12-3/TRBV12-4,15,CASSLAGARRNPQHF
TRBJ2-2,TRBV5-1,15,CASSWITGNTGELFF
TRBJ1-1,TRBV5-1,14,CASSPIREGTEAFF
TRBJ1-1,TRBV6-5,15,CASSYERRPNTEAFF
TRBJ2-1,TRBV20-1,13,CSAEREADNEQFF
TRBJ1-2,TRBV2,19,CASSEAGGGQKFLPHGYTF
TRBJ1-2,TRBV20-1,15,CSARVGMQGRFGYTF
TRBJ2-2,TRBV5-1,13,CVSRVGNTGELFF
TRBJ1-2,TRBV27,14,CASRDTGSPYGYTF
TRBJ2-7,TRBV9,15,CASSVMEGAAYEQYF
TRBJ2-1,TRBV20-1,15,CSARKGTSGYNEQFF
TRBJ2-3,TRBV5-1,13,CASSLSRGDTQYF
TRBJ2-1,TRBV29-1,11,CSVEVLTEQFF
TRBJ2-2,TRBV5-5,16,CASSSAGTTNTGELFF
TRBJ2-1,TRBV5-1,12,CASSLGWREQFF
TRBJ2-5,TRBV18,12,CASTGQQETQYF
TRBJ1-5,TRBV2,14,CASSVTGGYEPQHF
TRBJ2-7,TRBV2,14,CASRPQGAHYEQYF